This T cell receptor beta chain is drawn from a study of regulatory T cells in long-lasting Graves disease. The sample holds many counts of this clonotype. Its antigen is still unknown. Findings and limits, study-wide: Whereas new patients shared 800 to 1,000 public clonotypes, persistent patients shared more, at a few thousand.

Time point of the sample: newly diagnosed GD, antithyroid drugs for less than 3 months. PBMCs provided the RNA from which the TCR library was made. Sequencing libraries for TCR beta were prepared with iRepertoire HTBI primers and Arm-PCR of CDR3 regions. TCRdb processed the multiplex PCR reads anew with MiXCR; each CDR3 protein has one entry. This sample has some 400,000 distinct CDR3 sequences, with 15% found just once. V was pared by 9 bases and J by 1 base, with 9 bases of the junction left unmatched. This CDR3 comprises 16 residues. The germline V gene encodes CDR1 SEHNR and CDR2 FQNEAQ (reference sequence). The sample also formed part of further work on T cells in Graves' hyperthyroidism and ophthalmopathy. That paper adds: Clinical symptoms, serum thyroxine, TRAb, thyroid ultrasound and orbital computed tomography informed diagnoses.

The V call is TRBV7-9, the J call TRBJ2-4; 10 nucleotides align to TRBD2. The TCR comes from a woman under 40 with Graves disease. The sequences come from peripheral blood mononuclear cells (PBMCs), collected at new diagnosis, from a patient treated with antithyroid drugs. CDR3 nucleotide sequence: TGTGCCAGTATGGTAGCGGGAGGTGGGGCCAAAAACATTCAGTACTTC. Protein sequence: CASMVAGGGAKNIQYF.